These 7 T cell receptor beta chains were all obtained from the same sample, sequenced in a study of OX40 agonist ivuxolimab in advanced cancers. The data were produced by immunoSEQ multiplex PCR, yet TCRdb's version contains in-frame clones alone and is incomplete. The sample holds 13,000 or so clones, over 70% seen once. The specimen comprised CD4+ or CD8+ T cells sorted from blood, sampled in a trial of the OX40 agonist ivuxolimab. The source is an adult with an advanced solid tumor such as melanoma, head and neck, liver or kidney cancer.

The chain employs TRBV5-1 and TRBJ1-1; D unresolved. V was pared by 0 bases and J by 3 bases, with 9 bases between. This CDR3 comprises 14 residues. Germline V gene lookup returns CDR1 SGHRS and CDR2 YFSETQ. CDR3: CASSLGILDTEAFF. In DNA, the CDR3 is TGCGCCAGCAGCTTGGGGATCTTAGACACTGAAGCTTTCTTT.

This chain uses TRBV6-1 with TRBJ2-7; D possibly corresponds to TRBD1 (5 bases). Trimming cost V 2 bases and J 4 bases, with 9 bases left between them. This CDR3 comprises 13 residues. Looked up from germline, CDR1 is MNHNS and CDR2 is SASEGT. CDR3 sequence (DNA): TGTGCCAGCAGTGAAAGGGGTGTGTACGAGCAGTACTTC. Translating it yields CASSERGVYEQYF.

This clone was detected only once. The chain is built from TRBV27 and TRBJ1-5, with D possibly being TRBD1 (5 bases). The CDR3 covers 15 residues. Per germline, CDR1 MNHEY and CDR2 SMNVEV (reference sequence). Trimming removed 2 bases from V and 4 bases from J, with 12 bases in between. The CDR3 coding sequence is TGTGCCAGCAGTTTAAAGGGGATCGGAAATCAGCCCCAGCATTTT. Amino acids: CASSLKGIGNQPQHF.

V gene TRBV7-6 combines with J gene TRBJ1-2, with D perhaps TRBD1 (6 bases). V was pared by 1 base and J by 4 bases, with 13 bases between. The germline V gene encodes CDR1 SGHVS and CDR2 FNYEAQ. CDR3 length: 15 residues. The CDR3 loop reads CASSLGSTGTYGYTF. DNA for the CDR3: TGTGCCAGCAGCTTAGGGAGCACAGGGACCTATGGCTACACCTTC.

The chain joins TRBV30 to TRBJ2-2, with D possibly being TRBD1 (5 bases). This CDR3 is 14 amino acids long. Trimming stripped 3 bases from V and 0 bases from J, with 8 bases between. CDR1 is GTSNPN and CDR2 is SVGIG in the germline V gene (reference sequence). The CDR3 DNA sequence: TGTGCCTGGAGAACGGACACGAACACCGGGGAGCTGTTTTTT. It encodes CAWRTDTNTGELFF.

The rearrangement uses TRBV6-4 and TRBJ2-7, with D uncertain. The germline CDR1 and CDR2 sequences are MRHNA and SNTAGT. The CDR3 consists of 11 residues. V lost 3 bases and J lost 6, with 6 bases in between. CDR3 protein: CASSETSEQYF. CDR3 in DNA: TGTGCCAGCAGTGAAACGAGCGAGCAGTACTTC.

This clone was seen only once. V is TRBV28 and J is TRBJ2-6; the match to TRBD1 covers 7 bases. CDR3 length: 16 amino acids. Germline V gene data show CDR1 as MDHEN and CDR2 as SYDVKM. V was clipped by 6 bases and J by 0 bases; unmatched bases: 5. The CDR3 nucleotides read TGTGCCAGCAGAGGGGGCAGGGGCTCTGGGGCCAACGTCCTGACTTTC. The encoded protein is CASRGGRGSGANVLTF.